The text below deals with one T cell receptor beta chain. The antigen remains undetermined. The time point was: blood 2 weeks post-SBRT. Treatment given: 15 Gy SBRT to primary tumor, nephrectomy 4 weeks later. Clear cell pathology was present in this patient's renal cell carcinoma. This entry belongs to a study of radiation and T cells in renal cell carcinoma. About the research overall: Nephrectomy followed 15 Gy stereotactic body radiation by 4 weeks.

The protocol was immunoSEQ multiplex PCR, while the TCRdb copy is restricted to in-frame clones and leaves out a portion. The sample consists of 95,000 to 150,000 clones, over 75% of them appearing once. This CDR3 is 15 amino acids long. Germline V gene sequence: CDR1 SGDLS, CDR2 YYNGEE. V was pared by 4 bases and J by 2 bases, with 12 bases between. Study conclusions and caveats: Top tumor clonotypes rose in blood 2 weeks post-radiation, then contracted.

The gene calls are TRBV9 and TRBJ2-2; D may be TRBD1 (6 bases). The starting material was blood, obtained from a patient whose treatment included radiotherapy and nephrectomy. The origin of this receptor is a man over 45 with renal cell carcinoma. The DNA of the CDR3 is TGTGCCAGCAGCCCCAGGGGAGTTAACACCGGGGAGCTGTTTTTT. It encodes CASSPRGVNTGELFF.